Listed here is a single T cell receptor beta chain. The record originates from a study of shared clonotypes between healthy human individuals. Libraries were prepared by immunoSEQ multiplex PCR; TCRdb keeps only in-frame clonotypes and omits some of them. The sample records about 500,000 clones, roughly three quarters being singletons. The TCR sequence derives from a woman between 35 and 50 years old in good health. Some clones in this sample may be carry-over from other donors' samples. Sequencing was performed on PBMCs.

As DNA, the CDR3 is TGTGCCAGCAGCACCGGGGTTAGCACAGATACGCAGTATTTT. Encoded protein: CASSTGVSTDTQYF. V and J are TRBV5-6 and TRBJ2-3; D is perhaps TRBD2 (5 bases). The CDR3 spans 14 residues. Germline assignment: CDR1 SGHDT and CDR2 YYEEEE. The V and J ends lost 4 bases and 0 bases respectively, with 9 bases between them.